The clone carrying this TCR beta chain was seen repeatedly, ten times or more. The data were obtained in a study of human T cells and chemical hapten exposure. Germline V lookup: CDR1 LGHNA, CDR2 YSLEER. The CDR3 is 15 residues long. V shed 3 bases, J shed 2 bases, and the junction held 4 bases outside the gene matches. The time point was: pre-sensitization, week 0. Noted treatment: therapeutic diphenylcyclopropenone sensitization with weekly scalp DPC. TCRdb redid the calling of the RACE reads with MiXCR, one entry per CDR3 protein. The repertoire has about 39,000 distinct CDR3 sequences, around 11% of them found once; the top ten carry roughly 5.7%.

Material: whole blood, obtained in connection with sensitization to the hapten diphenylcyclopropenone (DPC). V gene TRBV4-3 combines with J gene TRBJ2-3, with 8 nucleotides matching TRBD1. The TCR was taken from a woman in her twenties or thirties with alopecia areata. Some clones in this sample may be carry-over from other donors' samples. In DNA, the CDR3 is TGCGCCAGCAGCCATCAGGGGGCGCCCACAGATACGCAGTATTTT. Translated, it gives CASSHQGAPTDTQYF.